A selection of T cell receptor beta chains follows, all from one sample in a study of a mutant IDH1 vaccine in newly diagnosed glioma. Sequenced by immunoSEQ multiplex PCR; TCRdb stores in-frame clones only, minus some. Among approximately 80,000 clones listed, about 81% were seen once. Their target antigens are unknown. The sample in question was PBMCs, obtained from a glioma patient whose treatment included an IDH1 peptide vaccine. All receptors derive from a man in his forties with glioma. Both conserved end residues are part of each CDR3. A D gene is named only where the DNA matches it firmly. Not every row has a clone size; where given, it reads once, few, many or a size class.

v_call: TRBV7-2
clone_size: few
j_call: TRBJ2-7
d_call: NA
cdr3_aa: CASSLVYEQYF
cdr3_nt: TGTGCCAGCAGCTTAGTATACGAGCAGTACTTC

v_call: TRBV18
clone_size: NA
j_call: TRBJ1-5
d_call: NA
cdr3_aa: CASSPEGLQGGNQPQHF
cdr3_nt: TGTGCCAGCTCACCGGAGGGGCTTCAGGGAGGGAATCAGCCCCAGCATTTT

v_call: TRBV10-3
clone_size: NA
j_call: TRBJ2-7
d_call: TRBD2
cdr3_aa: CATLNRTSGRGQYF
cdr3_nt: TGTGCCACCCTAAACCGCACTAGCGGGAGAGGGCAGTACTTC

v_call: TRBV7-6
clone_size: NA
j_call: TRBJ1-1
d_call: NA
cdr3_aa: CASSAYNRAAFF
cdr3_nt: TGTGCCAGCAGCGCCTACAATAGGGCAGCTTTCTTT

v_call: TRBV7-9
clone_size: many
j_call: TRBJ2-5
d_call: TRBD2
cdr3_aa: CASSFTPRLADQETQYF
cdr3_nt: TGTGCCAGCAGCTTTACCCCTCGACTAGCGGACCAAGAGACCCAGTACTTC

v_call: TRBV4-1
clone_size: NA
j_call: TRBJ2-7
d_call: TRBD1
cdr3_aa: CASSPQIPGGIAYEQYF
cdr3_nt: TGCGCCAGCAGCCCCCAAATCCCAGGGGGTATCGCCTACGAGCAGTACTTC

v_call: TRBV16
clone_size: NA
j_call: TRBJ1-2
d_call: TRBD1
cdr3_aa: CASSTGQGSHGYTF
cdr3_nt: TGTGCCAGCAGCACCGGACAGGGTTCGCATGGCTACACCTTC

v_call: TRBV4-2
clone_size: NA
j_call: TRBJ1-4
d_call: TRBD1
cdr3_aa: CASSQEGQGREKLFF
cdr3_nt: TGTGCCAGCAGCCAAGAGGGACAGGGCCGAGAAAAACTGTTTTTT

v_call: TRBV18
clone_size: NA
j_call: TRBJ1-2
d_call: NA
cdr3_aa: CASSPPERTTVGYYGYTF
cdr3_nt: TGTGCCAGCTCACCCCCCGAGAGGACGACCGTGGGGTACTATGGCTACACCTTC

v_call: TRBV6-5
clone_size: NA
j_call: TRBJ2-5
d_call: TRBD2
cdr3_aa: CASSSTSGGSKTQYF
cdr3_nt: TGTGCCAGCAGTTCCACTAGCGGGGGATCGAAGACCCAGTACTTC

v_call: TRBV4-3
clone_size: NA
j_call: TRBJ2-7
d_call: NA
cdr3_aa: CASSQSGGEQYF
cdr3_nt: TGCGCCAGCAGCCAGAGCGGCGGAGAGCAGTACTTC

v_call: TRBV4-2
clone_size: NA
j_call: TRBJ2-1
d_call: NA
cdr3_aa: CASSQDNQSEQFF
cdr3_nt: TGTGCCAGCAGCCAAGATAACCAGAGTGAGCAGTTCTTC

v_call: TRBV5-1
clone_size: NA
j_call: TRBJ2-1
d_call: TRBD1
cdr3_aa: CASSPGTGWTRSSIYNEQFF
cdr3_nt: TGCGCCAGCAGCCCTGGGACAGGGTGGACTAGGTCGAGCATCTACAATGAGCAGTTCTTC

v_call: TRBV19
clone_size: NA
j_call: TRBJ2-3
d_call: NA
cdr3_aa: CASSGRTERGTDTQYF
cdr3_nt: TGTGCCAGTAGTGGACGGACGGAGAGGGGGACAGATACGCAGTATTTT

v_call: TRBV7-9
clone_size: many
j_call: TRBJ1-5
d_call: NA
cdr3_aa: CASSHGSGQPQHF
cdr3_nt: TGTGCCAGCAGCCACGGCTCGGGCCAGCCCCAGCATTTT

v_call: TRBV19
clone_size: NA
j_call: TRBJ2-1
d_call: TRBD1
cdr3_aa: CASKMDRGRNEQFF
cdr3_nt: TGTGCCAGCAAGATGGACAGGGGGCGAAATGAGCAGTTCTTC

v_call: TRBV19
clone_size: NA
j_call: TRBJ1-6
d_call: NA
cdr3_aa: CASSMFFGQLDSPLHF
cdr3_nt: TGTGCCAGTAGTATGTTTTTCGGTCAGCTAGATTCACCCCTCCACTTT

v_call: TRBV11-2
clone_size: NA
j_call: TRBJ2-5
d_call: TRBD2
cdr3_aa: CASSSRGLAALQETQYF
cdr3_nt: TGTGCCAGCAGCTCTCGGGGACTAGCGGCCCTCCAAGAGACCCAGTACTTC

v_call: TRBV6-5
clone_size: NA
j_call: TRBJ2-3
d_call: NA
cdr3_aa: CASSRTATDTQYF
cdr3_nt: TGTGCCAGCAGCCGGACAGCCACAGATACGCAGTATTTT

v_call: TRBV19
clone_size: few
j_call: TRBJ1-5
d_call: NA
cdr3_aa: CASSILTGRTTPQHF
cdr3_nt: TGTGCCAGTAGTATCCTAACAGGACGAACAACGCCCCAGCATTTT

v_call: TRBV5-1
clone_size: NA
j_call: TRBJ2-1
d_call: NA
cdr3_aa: CASRGTYNEQFF
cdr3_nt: TGCGCCAGCAGGGGGACCTACAATGAGCAGTTCTTC

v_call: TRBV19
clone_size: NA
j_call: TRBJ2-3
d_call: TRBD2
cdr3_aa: CASSRTSGLPDTQYF
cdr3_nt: TGTGCCAGTAGTCGGACTAGCGGGCTCCCAGATACGCAGTATTTT

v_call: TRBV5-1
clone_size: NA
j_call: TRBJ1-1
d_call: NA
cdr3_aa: CASTPLPNTEAFF
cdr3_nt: TGCGCCAGCACCCCCTTGCCGAACACTGAAGCTTTCTTT

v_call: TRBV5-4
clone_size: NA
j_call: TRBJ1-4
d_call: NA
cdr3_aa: CASSSGPSTNEKLFF
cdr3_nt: TGTGCCAGCAGCTCGGGACCGTCAACTAATGAAAAACTGTTTTTT

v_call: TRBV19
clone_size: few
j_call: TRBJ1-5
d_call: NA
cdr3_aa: CASTLGGLKGQPQHF
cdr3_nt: TGTGCCAGTACCCTGGGGGGGCTGAAAGGTCAGCCCCAGCATTTT

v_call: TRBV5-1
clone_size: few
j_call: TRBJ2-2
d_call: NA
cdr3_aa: CASSRDNANTGELFF
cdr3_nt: TGCGCCAGCAGCCGGGACAATGCGAACACCGGGGAGCTGTTTTTT

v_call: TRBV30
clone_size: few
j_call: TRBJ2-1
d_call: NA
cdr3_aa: CAWTWGREREQFF
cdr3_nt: TGTGCCTGGACCTGGGGGCGGGAGCGTGAGCAGTTCTTC

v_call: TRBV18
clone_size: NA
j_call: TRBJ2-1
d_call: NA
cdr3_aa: CASSYVANEQFF
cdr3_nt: TGTGCCAGCTCCTATGTAGCCAATGAGCAGTTCTTC

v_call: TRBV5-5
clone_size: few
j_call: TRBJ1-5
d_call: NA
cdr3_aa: CASSLVQPQHF
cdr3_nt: TGTGCCAGCAGCTTGGTTCAGCCCCAGCATTTT

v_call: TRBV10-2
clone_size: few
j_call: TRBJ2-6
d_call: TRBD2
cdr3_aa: CASSSGIPLSGANVLTF
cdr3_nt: TGCGCCAGCAGTAGCGGGATCCCTCTCTCTGGGGCCAACGTCCTGACTTTC

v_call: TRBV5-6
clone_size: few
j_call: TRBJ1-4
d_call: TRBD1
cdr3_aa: CASSLDRDEKLFF
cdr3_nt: TGTGCCAGCAGCTTAGACAGGGACGAAAAACTGTTTTTT

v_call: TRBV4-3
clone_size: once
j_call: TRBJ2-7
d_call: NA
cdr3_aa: CASSQESHYSYEQYF
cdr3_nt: TGCGCCAGCAGCCAAGAATCGCACTATTCCTACGAGCAGTACTTC

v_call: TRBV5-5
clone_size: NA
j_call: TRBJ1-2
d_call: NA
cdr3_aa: CASSLVGQANYGYTF
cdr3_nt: TGTGCCAGCAGCTTGGTCGGGCAAGCTAACTATGGCTACACCTTC

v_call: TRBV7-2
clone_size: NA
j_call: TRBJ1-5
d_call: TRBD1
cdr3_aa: CASSYPGQGSNQPQHF
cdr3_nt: TGTGCCAGCAGCTATCCGGGACAGGGGAGCAATCAGCCCCAGCATTTT

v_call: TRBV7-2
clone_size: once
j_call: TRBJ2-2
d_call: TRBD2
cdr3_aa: CASSPRRAGGRTGELFF
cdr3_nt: TGTGCCAGCAGCCCCCGGCGGGCGGGGGGCCGAACCGGGGAGCTGTTTTTT

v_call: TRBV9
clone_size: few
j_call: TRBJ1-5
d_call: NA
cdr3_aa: CASSPEGDYSNQPQHF
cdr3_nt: TGTGCCAGCAGCCCAGAGGGAGATTATAGCAATCAGCCCCAGCATTTT